The sequence of this TCR beta chain was determined in a study of shared clonotypes between healthy human individuals. Overall study context: Each donor contributed plates that comprised three CD4 naive, three CD4 memory, two CD8 naive and one CD8 memory.

In this sample, this clone turned up once. Naive CD8 cells were CD45RO-negative, positively selected for CCR7, excluding terminally differentiated effector memory CD45RA+ cells. The healthy adult donors were HIV-negative and reported no recent acute infections or vaccinations. V was clipped by 5 bases and J by 2 bases, with 7 bases between them. The CDR3 is 12 residues long. Germline CDR1 and CDR2: SGHTA and FQGNSA. Per the original methods: Filtering differed for immunoSEQ, which gave only junction sequences without quality scores. The assay was immunoSEQ multiplex PCR, and TCRdb's table has in-frame clones only and misses some. The V and J calls and the clone size are those of that table, but D and trimming were determined from the DNA. The repertoire consists of 2 million to 2.5 million clones, with approximately 94% occurring once and the leading ten covering 0.85% to 1.3%.

The chain joins TRBV7-2 to TRBJ2-7; D is unclear. Sample: naive CD8+ T cells sorted from blood. The TCR sequence derives from a young man in good health. The CDR3 reads CASSTEAYEQYF. The DNA of the CDR3 is TGTGCCAGCAGCACAGAGGCCTACGAGCAGTACTTC.